This T cell receptor (beta chain) was recovered during a study of cytomegalovirus exposure and HLA in healthy donors. Primers included in the PCR were 60 Vbeta and 13 Jbeta primers. The method was immunoSEQ multiplex PCR; TCRdb's version includes in-frame clones alone and lacks a portion of them. The table has 110,000 or so clones, roughly 82% seen once; the top ten hold 9.5% to 13%. On this clone itself: Its antigen is currently unknown.

V gave up 5 bases and J gave up 7 bases; unmatched junction bases: 10. The CDR3 length is 13 residues. The germline gives CDR1 GTSNPN, CDR2 SVGIG (reference sequence). Study outcomes and limitations: It was reportedly the case that the classifier diagnosed cytomegalovirus status with high specificity and sensitivity. Researchers reported from a later analysis that most CMV-associated TCR beta chains appeared HLA-restricted.

Source material: PBMCs. This receptor was obtained from a man between 35 and 55 years old in good health and CMV-seropositive. The chain is built from TRBV30 and TRBJ2-5; TRBD2 agrees at 7 bases. The CDR3 loop reads CAWAGEGRGTQYF. CDR3 bases: TGTGCCTGGGCGGGGGAGGGCAGAGGGACCCAGTACTTC.